This T cell receptor (beta chain) derives from a study of blood T cell repertoires in COVID-19. The assay was immunoSEQ multiplex PCR, and TCRdb's table has in-frame clones only and misses some. This repertoire shows 250,000 or so clones, approximately 83% found once; its top ten account for under 2.5%. Material: PBMCs or T cells enriched from blood (not recorded which). This receptor was taken from a woman in her 50s who had recovered from COVID-19.

CDR3 residues: CASSFVTPSSYEQYF. In DNA, the CDR3 is TGTGCCAGCAGTTTCGTGACACCGAGCTCCTACGAGCAGTACTTC. This chain connects TRBV28 to TRBJ2-7; unclear D gene. The CDR3 has 15 amino acids. CDR1 and CDR2 (germline): MDHEN, SYDVKM. The V end was cut by 3 bases, the J end by 0 bases, with 12 bases between.